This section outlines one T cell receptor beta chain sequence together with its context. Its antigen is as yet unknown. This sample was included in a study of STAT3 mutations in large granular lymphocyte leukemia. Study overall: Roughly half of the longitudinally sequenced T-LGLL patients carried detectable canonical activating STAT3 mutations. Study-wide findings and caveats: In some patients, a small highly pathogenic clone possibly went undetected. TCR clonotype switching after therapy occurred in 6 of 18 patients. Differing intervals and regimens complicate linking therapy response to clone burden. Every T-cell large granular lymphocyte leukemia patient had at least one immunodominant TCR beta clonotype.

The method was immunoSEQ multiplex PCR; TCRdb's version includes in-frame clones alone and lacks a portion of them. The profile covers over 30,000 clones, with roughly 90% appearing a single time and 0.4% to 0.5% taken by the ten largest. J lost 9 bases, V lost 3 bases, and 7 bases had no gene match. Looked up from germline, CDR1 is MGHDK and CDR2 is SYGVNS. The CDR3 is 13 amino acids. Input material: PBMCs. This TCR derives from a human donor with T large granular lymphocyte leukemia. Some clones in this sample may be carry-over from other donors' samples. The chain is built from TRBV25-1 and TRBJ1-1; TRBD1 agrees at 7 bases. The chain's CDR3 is CASSDPRTGQAFF. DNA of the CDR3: TGTGCCAGCAGTGATCCCAGGACAGGTCAAGCTTTCTTT.